The present entry profiles one T cell receptor (beta chain) with its context. The data stem from a study of T cells after yellow fever vaccination. Study details: Where fractions had low cell numbers, libraries were prepared from them with the SMART-Seq v4 Ultra Low Input RNA kit.

Looked up from germline, CDR1 is MNHEY and CDR2 is SVGAGI. CDR3 size: 15 residues. Trimming removed 6 bases from V and 6 bases from J; junction bases left unmatched: 9. TCRdb itself ran the 5' RACE reads through MiXCR, one entry per CDR3 protein. Of some 420,000 distinct CDR3 sequences in the sample, around 19% were seen once. This clonotype was sampled from a man between 18 and 35 years old who received the YFV17D yellow fever vaccine. This sample comprised PBMCs, obtained before the yellow fever booster vaccination. This chain joins TRBV6-5 and TRBJ2-2, with 8 bases lining up with TRBD2. The CDR3 DNA sequence: TGTGCCAGCAGGATAAGCGGGGGTGGAGCCGGGGAGCTGTTTTTT. This translates into CASRISGGGAGELFF.